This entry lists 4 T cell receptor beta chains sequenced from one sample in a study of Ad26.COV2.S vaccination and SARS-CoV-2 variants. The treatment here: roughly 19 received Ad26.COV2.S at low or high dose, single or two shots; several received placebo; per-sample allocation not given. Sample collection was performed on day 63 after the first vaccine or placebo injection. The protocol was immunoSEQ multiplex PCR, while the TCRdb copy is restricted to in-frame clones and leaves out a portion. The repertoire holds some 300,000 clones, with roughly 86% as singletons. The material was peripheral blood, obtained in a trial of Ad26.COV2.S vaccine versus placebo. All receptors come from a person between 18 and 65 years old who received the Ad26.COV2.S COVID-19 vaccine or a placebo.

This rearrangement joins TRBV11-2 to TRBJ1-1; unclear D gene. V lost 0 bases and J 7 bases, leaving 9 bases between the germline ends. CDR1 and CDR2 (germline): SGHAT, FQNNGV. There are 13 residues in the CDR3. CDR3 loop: CASSLDAPIEAFF. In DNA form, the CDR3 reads TGTGCCAGCAGCTTAGATGCTCCGATTGAAGCTTTCTTT.

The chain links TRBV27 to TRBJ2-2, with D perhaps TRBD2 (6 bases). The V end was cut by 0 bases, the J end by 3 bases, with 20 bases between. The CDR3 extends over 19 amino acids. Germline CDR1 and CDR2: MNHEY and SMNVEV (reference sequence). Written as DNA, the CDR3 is TGTGCCAGCAGTTTATCGAGGTTCTTTCCTAGCGAGTACACCGGGGAGCTGTTTTTT. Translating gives CASSLSRFFPSEYTGELFF.

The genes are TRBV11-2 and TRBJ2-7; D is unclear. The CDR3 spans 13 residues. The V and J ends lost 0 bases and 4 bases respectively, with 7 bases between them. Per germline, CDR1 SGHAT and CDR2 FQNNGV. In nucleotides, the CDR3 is TGTGCCAGCAGCTTAGATTGGGAATACGAGCAGTACTTC. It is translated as CASSLDWEYEQYF. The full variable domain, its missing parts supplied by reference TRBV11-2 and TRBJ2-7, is EAGVAQSPRYKIIEKRQSVAFWCNPISGHATLYWYQQILGQGPKLLIQFQNNGVVDDSQLPKDRFSAERLKGVDSTLKIQPAKLEDSAVYLCASSLDWEYEQYFGPGTRLTVT.

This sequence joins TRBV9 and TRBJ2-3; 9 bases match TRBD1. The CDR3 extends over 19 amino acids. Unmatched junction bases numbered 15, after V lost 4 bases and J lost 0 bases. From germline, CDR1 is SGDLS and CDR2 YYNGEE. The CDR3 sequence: CASSLPARQGVPSTDTQYF. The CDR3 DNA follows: TGTGCCAGCAGCCTACCAGCGAGACAGGGGGTCCCCAGCACAGATACGCAGTATTTT.